What follows are 29 T cell receptor beta chains derived from one specimen sequenced in a study of CD8+CD57+ T cells in acquired aplastic anemia. It was genomic DNA that served as the template for profiling TCR beta VDJ and CDR3. MiXCR was run by TCRdb on the reads, yielding one entry per CDR3 protein. The sample has fewer than 200,000 distinct CDR3 sequences, about 64% seen once. The sample comprised sorted CD4+, CD8+, or CD8+CD57+ T cells (not recorded which) from PBMCs. These receptors all come from a human donor in good health.

V is TRBV29-1 and J is TRBJ2-7; D possibly corresponds to TRBD1 (5 bases). V lost 4 bases to trimming and J lost 0 bases, with 10 bases between them. CDR3 length equals 13 residues. CDR1 is SQVTM and CDR2 is ANQGSEA in the germline V gene. DNA of the CDR3: TGCAGCGTTGTTACAGGAGACTCCTACGAGCAGTACTTC. It encodes CSVVTGDSYEQYF.

V is TRBV20-1 and J is TRBJ1-5, with D maybe TRBD1 (5 bases). CDR3 length: 13 amino acids. Germline CDR1 reads DFQATT; CDR2 reads SNEGSKA (reference sequence). The CDR3 DNA sequence: TGCAGCGCCCGGGGGGACGGTAATCAGCCCCAGCATTTT. Residues: CSARGDGNQPQHF.

This clonotype has a count of ten or more. The chain carries TRBV2 and TRBJ2-7; 7 bases are a match to TRBD2. Trimming removed 7 bases from V and 0 bases from J; junction bases left unmatched: 6. CDR1 is SNHLY, CDR2 FYNNEI, per germline. There are 14 residues in the CDR3. CDR3 in amino acids: CASMDGRSSYEQYF. The CDR3 DNA reads TGTGCCAGCATGGACGGGAGGAGCTCCTACGAGCAGTACTTC.

This clonotype was observed once. CDR3 sequence: CATSREGDTEAFF. The CDR3 DNA is TGTGCCACCAGCAGGGAGGGAGACACTGAAGCTTTCTTT. This chain joins TRBV15 and TRBJ1-1, with D hard to call. V was pared by 3 bases and J by 3 bases, with 8 bases between. The CDR3 is made up of 13 amino acids. Germline lookup yields CDR1 LNHNV and CDR2 YYDKDF (reference sequence). Drawing the rest from reference TRBV15 and TRBJ1-1, the complete variable domain is DAMVIQNPRYQVTQFGKPVTLSCSQTLNHNVMYWYQQKSSQAPKLLFHYYDKDFNNEADTPDNFQSRRPNTSFCFLDIRSPGLGDTAMYLCATSREGDTEAFFGQGTRLTVV.

This chain links TRBV20-1 with TRBJ2-7; D is undetermined. This CDR3 has 12 amino acids. The germline CDR1 and CDR2 sequences are DFQATT and SNEGSKA (reference sequence). V lost 2 bases and J lost 4, with 9 bases in between. The DNA for the CDR3 is TGCAGTGCTAGAAAACCCTGGTACGAGCAGTACTTC. Its translation: CSARKPWYEQYF.

There are a few counts of this clonotype. V usage is TRBV20-1 and J usage is TRBJ2-7, with D hard to call. From germline, CDR1 is DFQATT and CDR2 SNEGSKA (reference sequence). Trimming took off 3 bases at V and 6 bases at J, with 15 bases between the two ends. The CDR3 is 13 residues long. The CDR3 DNA sequence: TGCAGTGCTAGGGCCAACACCCGCAGCGAGCAGTACTTC. Translation: CSARANTRSEQYF.

The rearrangement uses TRBV19 and TRBJ1-1; D unresolved. The V gene's germline CDR1 is LNHDA and CDR2 SQIVND (reference sequence). This CDR3 comprises 12 residues. V was shortened by 9 bases and J by 0 bases, with 8 bases between the two germline ends. CDR3 sequence: CASKELNTEAFF. The CDR3 coding sequence is TGTGCCAGCAAGGAACTGAACACTGAAGCTTTCTTT.

This clonotype was seen only once. The CDR3 loop reads CASRYREGQPQHF. CDR3 nucleotide sequence: TGTGCCAGCAGATACAGGGAAGGTCAGCCCCAGCATTTT. The chain combines TRBV2 with TRBJ1-5; perhaps TRBD1 as D (6 bases). CDR3 size: 13 residues. Germline loops: CDR1 SNHLY, CDR2 FYNNEI. With 6 bases removed from V and 6 bases from J, the gap between germline ends came to 12 bases.

A word on this clonotype: This may be a read error: a much more frequent sequence differs by one nucleotide. The J gene is TRBJ2-1, the V gene TRBV11-2; 8 bases line up with TRBD2. V shed 1 base, J shed 8 bases, and the junction held 7 bases outside the gene matches. Germline-derived CDR1 and CDR2 are SGHAT and FQNNGV. The CDR3 spans 15 residues. DNA of the CDR3: TGTGCCAGCAGCTTAGGTGGTAGCGGGGTTTATGAGCAGTTCTTC. As protein: CASSLGGSGVYEQFF. Using reference TRBV11-2 and TRBJ2-1 for the parts outside the CDR3, the full variable domain is EAGVAQSPRYKIIEKRQSVAFWCNPISGHATLYWYQQILGQGPKLLIQFQNNGVVDDSQLPKDRFSAERLKGVDSTLKIQPAKLEDSAVYLCASSLGGSGVYEQFFGPGTRLTVL.

This chain uses TRBV29-1 with TRBJ1-1, with D possibly matching TRBD1 (5 bases). Germline V gives CDR1 SQVTM, CDR2 ANQGSEA. The germline V and J ends were trimmed by 4 bases and 4 bases, with 16 bases remaining between them. CDR3 length: 14 residues. CDR3 loop: CSVVGRRDSTEAFF. CDR3 DNA: TGCAGCGTTGTTGGGCGTCGAGACAGCACTGAAGCTTTCTTT.

The sample holds many counts of this clonotype. The rearrangement joins TRBV20-1 to TRBJ2-3, with 7 bases fitting TRBD2. V gave up 6 bases and J gave up 2 bases; unmatched junction bases: 14. This CDR3 region has 16 residues. The germline CDR1 and CDR2 sequences are DFQATT and SNEGSKA (reference sequence). DNA of the CDR3: TGCAGTGCCCATGACGAAGCGGGGTCTGACACAGATACGCAGTATTTT. This encodes CSAHDEAGSDTDTQYF.

At least ten counts were recorded for this clonotype. The chain uses TRBV20-1 and TRBJ2-7; TRBD2 agrees at 9 bases. Germline CDR1 DFQATT, CDR2 SNEGSKA (reference sequence). The CDR3 contains 14 residues. V trimming: 0 bases; J trimming: 6 bases; junction bases outside the gene matches: 6. CDR3 in amino acids: CSARELAGGGEQYF. The CDR3 nucleotides are TGCAGTGCTAGAGAATTGGCGGGAGGGGGCGAGCAGTACTTC.

The chain joins TRBV2 to TRBJ2-2; tentatively, D is TRBD2 (6 bases). The germline V gene encodes CDR1 SNHLY and CDR2 FYNNEI. The CDR3 has 13 residues. The V end was cut by 4 bases, the J end by 4 bases, with 7 bases between. The CDR3 protein is CASSGAGTGELFF. CDR3 DNA sequence: TGTGCCAGCAGTGGAGCGGGCACCGGGGAGCTGTTTTTT.

There are a few counts of this clonotype. This sequence joins TRBV29-1 and TRBJ2-4; D unresolved. The CDR3 loop spans 12 amino acids. Germline-derived CDR1 and CDR2 are SQVTM and ANQGSEA. The V end was cut by 7 bases, the J end by 8 bases, with 15 bases between. CDR3 sequence (DNA): TGCAGCGCCGCGGAACGGAATGACATTCAGTACTTC. It encodes CSAAERNDIQYF.

Many counts were recorded for this clonotype. The rearrangement links TRBV5-1 to TRBJ2-6, with D perhaps matching TRBD1 or TRBD2 (5 bases each). This CDR3 spans 18 amino acids. Trimming removed 0 bases at V and 0 bases at J, with 13 bases between. Per germline, CDR1 SGHRS and CDR2 YFSETQ. The CDR3 DNA sequence: TGCGCCAGCAGCTTGGTATTGGGGACCAGCTCTGGGGCCAACGTCCTGACTTTC. Translation: CASSLVLGTSSGANVLTF.

The rearrangement links TRBV15 to TRBJ1-2; the match to TRBD1 covers 11 bases. J lost 4 bases, V lost 5 bases, and 12 bases had no gene match. Looked up from germline, CDR1 is LNHNV and CDR2 is YYDKDF (reference sequence). The CDR3 has 17 amino acids. CDR3 residues: CATSSGTGGVSGYGYTF. DNA for the CDR3: TGTGCCACCAGCTCCGGGACAGGGGGAGTGTCGGGCTATGGCTACACCTTC.

This clonotype was seen a single time. The rearrangement uses TRBV15 and TRBJ2-3; 10 bases fit TRBD2. The DNA end lines up better with TRBJ2-1; the J call may be wrong. The CDR3 consists of 17 residues. CDR1 is LNHNV, CDR2 YYDKDF, per germline (reference sequence). CDR3 in amino acids: CATSRVTSGIGTDTQFF. The CDR3 DNA sequence: TGTGCCACCAGCAGAGTAACTAGCGGGATAGGCACAGATACGCAGTTCTTC.

This clonotype was observed once. The chain uses TRBV7-9 and TRBJ2-1, with TRBD1 matching over 9 bases. Germline CDR1 SEHNR, CDR2 FQNEAQ (reference sequence). Unmatched junction bases numbered 4, after V lost 5 bases and J lost 5 bases. This CDR3 region has 14 residues. The chain's CDR3 is CASSPTGGNNEQFF. CDR3 nucleotide sequence: TGTGCCAGCAGCCCGACAGGGGGAAACAATGAGCAGTTCTTC. The variable domain in full, completed from reference TRBV7-9 and TRBJ2-1, reads DTGVSQNPRHKITKRGQNVTFRCDPISEHNRLYWYRQTLGQGPEFLTYFQNEAQLEKSRLLSDRFSAERPKGSFSTLEIQRTEQGDSAMYLCASSPTGGNNEQFFGPGTRLTVL.

V and J are TRBV10-3 and TRBJ2-1, with 10 bases that match TRBD1. This CDR3 spans 17 amino acids. Germline CDR1 ENHRY, CDR2 SYGVKD. The trim removed 7 bases at V and 0 bases at J, leaving 9 bases unmatched. CDR3 nucleotide sequence: TGTGCCATCAAGGGACAGGGGCAGAGTAGCTCCTACAATGAGCAGTTCTTC. It yields the protein CAIKGQGQSSSYNEQFF.

The chain couples TRBV7-3 to TRBJ2-2; 11 bases fit TRBD1. Trimming removed 7 bases from V and 4 bases from J; junction bases left unmatched: 5. Germline V gives CDR1 SGHTA, CDR2 FQGTGA. The CDR3 is 15 residues long. CDR3 nucleotide sequence: TGTGCCAGCACCGGACAGGGGGCGGGCACCGGGGAGCTGTTTTTT. Translating it yields CASTGQGAGTGELFF.

The chain links TRBV12-3 or TRBV12-4 to TRBJ1-2; 7 nucleotides agree with TRBD1. Losses at the gene ends were 5 bases for V and 7 bases for J; bases not matched to a gene: 10. The CDR3 has 14 residues. The CDR3 loop reads CASSPGGEGGGYTF. The CDR3 DNA reads as TGTGCCAGCAGTCCAGGGGGAGAAGGTGGTGGCTACACCTTC.

The table lists this clonotype with many counts. This chain uses TRBV20-1 with TRBJ2-5, with unresolved D. Germline lookup yields CDR1 DFQATT and CDR2 SNEGSKA (reference sequence). Deletions cut 0 bases from V and 4 bases from J, with 15 bases between. The CDR3 sequence is 15 residues long. The CDR3 loop is CSARDIQTGVETQYF. Here the CDR3 DNA reads TGCAGTGCTAGAGATATCCAGACGGGTGTAGAGACCCAGTACTTC.

A remark on this clonotype: Compared with germline, one end of the junction differs, possibly owing to a read error. The genes are TRBV7-7 and TRBJ2-1; 15 nucleotides match TRBD2. The CDR3 consists of 15 residues. CDR1 is SSHAT and CDR2 is FNYEAQ in the germline V gene (reference sequence). The CDR3 nucleotides read TGTGCTAGCAGCTTGGGACTAGCGGGAGGTAATGAGCAGTTCTTC. It codes for CASSLGLAGGNEQFF.

The V gene is TRBV7-2, the J gene TRBJ1-3; D remains unclear. The CDR3 contains 11 residues. Per germline, CDR1 SGHTA and CDR2 FQGNSA. V was cut by 2 bases and J by 9 bases, with 5 bases left in between. CDR3 sequence (DNA): TGTGCCAGCAGCTTATTGGGCACCATATATTTT. It encodes CASSLLGTIYF.

The chain joins TRBV11-3 to TRBJ2-5, with 11 nucleotides matching TRBD2. Germline assignment: CDR1 SGHNT and CDR2 YENEEA. The trim removed 5 bases at V and 0 bases at J, leaving 8 bases unmatched. The CDR3 loop spans 17 amino acids. CDR3 amino acids: CASSQAGTSGYQETQYF. CDR3 DNA sequence: TGTGCCAGCAGCCAAGCTGGGACTAGCGGTTACCAAGAGACCCAGTACTTC. Full variable domain (rest looked up from reference TRBV11-3 and TRBJ2-5): EAGVVQSPRYKIIEKKQPVAFWCNPISGHNTLYWYLQNLGQGPELLIRYENEEAVDDSQLPKDRFSAERLKGVDSTLKIQPAELGDSAVYLCASSQAGTSGYQETQYFGPGTRLLVL.

This clonotype was observed a few times. A much bigger clone sits one base away, suggesting this may be a read error. This likely comes from a read error, as the CDR3 has no conserved phenylalanine or tryptophan at its end. V usage is TRBV3-1 and J usage is TRBJ2-5; the D gene could be TRBD1 or TRBD2 (6 bases each). CDR1 is LGHDT and CDR2 is YNNKEL in the germline V gene (reference sequence). This CDR3 is built from 14 residues. V lost 2 bases to trimming and J lost 4 bases, with 11 bases between them. The CDR3 protein is CASSQSGGGETQYL. The CDR3 nucleotides are TGTGCCAGCAGCCAATCCGGGGGCGGAGAGACCCAGTACCTC.

The chain carries TRBV20-1 and TRBJ2-3; 12 bases fit TRBD2. The CDR3 is 18 amino acids. CDR1 and CDR2 from the germline V gene are DFQATT and SNEGSKA (reference sequence). V was clipped by 4 bases and J by 3 bases; unmatched bases: 14. The CDR3 sequence is CSAIRAGLAGKGTDTQYF. In DNA, the CDR3 is TGCAGTGCTATTAGGGCAGGACTAGCGGGAAAAGGGACAGATACGCAGTATTTT.

The V call is TRBV20-1, the J call TRBJ2-4, with D unresolved. V lost 5 bases to trimming and J lost 0 bases, with 20 bases between them. Germline V CDR1 and CDR2: DFQATT, SNEGSKA (reference sequence). The CDR3 extends over 17 amino acids. CDR3 sequence: CSARYVSDTLAKNIQYF. CDR3 DNA: TGCAGTGCTCGATACGTTTCAGACACACTAGCCAAAAACATTCAGTACTTC.

The CDR3 region has the DNA TGTGCCAGCAGCGTGACAGGGTTTCAGCCCCAGCATTTT. It is translated as CASSVTGFQPQHF. The rearrangement uses TRBV9 and TRBJ1-5; 7 bases map to TRBD1. Looked up from germline, CDR1 is SGDLS and CDR2 is YYNGEE. The CDR3 contains 13 residues. Trimming took 2 bases from V and 6 from J; bases not matched to a gene: 2.